The 9 T cell receptor beta chains in this list originate from one sample, sequenced in a study of T cell changes during pregnancy in multiple sclerosis. Assay: immunoSEQ multiplex PCR; the TCRdb copy retains only in-frame clones and omits some. Among about 79,000 clones listed, 93% were seen once. The sequenced sample was peripheral blood, obtained in the second trimester of pregnancy. These receptors all stem from a female donor in good health, enrolled as a control in a pregnancy study.

V is TRBV6-5 and J is TRBJ1-2, with a possible D match to TRBD1 (5 bases). With 0 bases removed from V and 4 bases from J, the gap between germline ends came to 6 bases. Germline values: CDR1 MNHEY, CDR2 SVGAGI. The CDR3 sequence is 13 residues long. The CDR3 sequence: CASSYSTAYGYTF. The CDR3 coding sequence is TGTGCCAGCAGTTACTCGACAGCCTATGGCTACACCTTC.

The chain couples TRBV9 to TRBJ2-3; 11 bases fit TRBD2. V shed 4 bases, J shed 3 bases, and the junction held 7 bases outside the gene matches. Germline lookup yields CDR1 SGDLS and CDR2 YYNGEE. This CDR3 is 16 amino acids long. The CDR3 nucleotides are TGTGCCAGCAGCCCAACCACTAGCGGGGGAACAGATACGCAGTATTTT. Translation gives CASSPTTSGGTDTQYF. The whole variable domain, remainder taken from reference TRBV9 and TRBJ2-3, is DSGVTQTPKHLITATGQRVTLRCSPRSGDLSVYWYQQSLDQGLQFLIQYYNGEERAKGNILERFSAQQFPDLHSELNLSSLELGDSALYFCASSPTTSGGTDTQYFGPGTRLTVL.

The rearrangement links TRBV27 to TRBJ1-1, with TRBD1 matching over 9 bases. Trimming cost V 6 bases and J 8 bases; bases outside gene matches: 4. Germline V gives CDR1 MNHEY, CDR2 SMNVEV (reference sequence). The CDR3 totals 12 residues. CDR3 nucleotide sequence: TGTGCCAGCAGACAGGGGGCGTCCGAAGCTTTCTTT. Translation gives CASRQGASEAFF.

This clone was recorded only once. The rearrangement joins TRBV5-4 to TRBJ2-7; unclear D gene. Per the germline V gene, CDR1 is SGHNT and CDR2 is YYREEE (reference sequence). V lost 1 base to trimming and J lost 3 bases, with 8 bases between them. The CDR3 extends over 13 amino acids. The DNA for the CDR3 is TGTGCCAGCAGCTTGTATGAGTACTACGAGCAGTACTTC. This gives the protein CASSLYEYYEQYF.

This clone was seen a few times. V usage is TRBV18 and J usage is TRBJ2-2, with 8 bases matching TRBD2. Looked up from germline, CDR1 is KGHSH and CDR2 is LQKENI. J was trimmed by 5 bases and V by 3 bases; bases with no gene match: 5. This CDR3 is 15 amino acids long. CDR3 sequence: CASSPFGGATGELFF. The CDR3, as DNA: TGTGCCAGCTCACCTTTCGGGGGGGCGACCGGGGAGCTGTTTTTT.

The rearrangement joins TRBV7-8 to TRBJ2-3; 14 nucleotides line up with TRBD2. V lost 5 bases, J lost 4 bases, and 8 bases stayed unmatched. CDR3 length: 17 residues. Germline V lookup: CDR1 SGHVS, CDR2 FQNEAQ. CDR3 sequence reads: CASSPRGLAGVADTQYF. DNA for the CDR3: TGTGCCAGCAGCCCGAGGGGACTAGCGGGGGTGGCAGATACGCAGTATTTT.

V usage is TRBV5-1 and J usage is TRBJ1-1; no clear D gene. The CDR3 is 14 amino acids. Trimming shortened V by 4 bases and J by 0 bases, and 10 bases separated the two germline ends. Germline assignment: CDR1 SGHRS and CDR2 YFSETQ. CDR3 loop: CASSAGELNTEAFF. CDR3 in DNA: TGCGCCAGCAGCGCGGGTGAACTGAACACTGAAGCTTTCTTT.

The CDR3 spells CASSQRQGAGNTIYF. The CDR3 DNA reads TGCGCCAGCAGCCAGAGACAGGGGGCTGGAAACACCATATATTTT. This chain connects TRBV4-3 to TRBJ1-3; TRBD1 aligns across 9 bases. Germline CDR1 and CDR2: LGHNA and YSLEER. With V trimmed by 3 bases and J by 2 bases, 2 bases remained unmatched. The CDR3 has 15 residues.

The CDR3 DNA is TGTGCCAGCAGCCAAATCCTAGCGGGGGGCACAGATACGCAGTATTTT. Amino acid sequence: CASSQILAGGTDTQYF. The chain joins TRBV13 to TRBJ2-3, with TRBD2 matching 10 bases. V gave up 5 bases and J gave up 1 base; unmatched junction bases: 6. Germline CDR1 reads PRHDT; CDR2 reads FYEKMQ (reference sequence). The CDR3 loop spans 16 amino acids.